This entry features one TCR beta chain sequence. Its specificity is unknown. The sample is drawn from a study of blood T cells in healthy people across ages. Study-level points and caveats: The recorded TCR beta diversity per million T cells decreased in a roughly linear manner with age.

The germline gives CDR1 SGHVS, CDR2 FNYEAQ. This CDR3 contains 15 residues. The authors ran a second PCR of about 6 to 11 cycles using a sample-barcoded 5' primer and a J-beta primer mix. Paired-end reads containing CDR3 totaled no fewer than 2.5 million for each sample. TCRdb analysed the 5' RACE reads with MiXCR anew, one entry per CDR3 protein. The data contain almost 800,000 distinct CDR3 sequences, about 62% of them singletons. The chain couples TRBV7-6 to TRBJ1-1; D is undetermined. The receptor was derived from a man aged 25-45 years in good health. The specimen was blood. CDR3 sequence: CATAAYAGVNTEAFF. Written as DNA, the CDR3 is TGTGCTACAGCAGCTTATGCTGGGGTGAACACTGAAGCTTTCTTT.